This TCR beta chain was identified in a study of OX40 agonist ivuxolimab in advanced cancers. This table comes from immunoSEQ multiplex PCR, and its TCRdb copy is limited to in-frame clones, with some not included. This sample carries tens of thousands of clones, about 91% of them seen once, and the ten largest clones take 0.3% to 0.45%. Collection of blood occurred at baseline, at cycle 4 day 1, and at cycle 7 day 1. Study findings and constraints: No determination was made of the antigen specificity of the expanded peripheral T cells.

Concerning this clone: No antigen is known for it.

The source of this sequence is an adult with an advanced solid tumor such as melanoma, head and neck, liver or kidney cancer. The sample was CD4+ or CD8+ T cells sorted from blood, taken in a trial of the OX40 agonist ivuxolimab.

The CDR3 coding sequence is TGTGCCAGTCAGCTGGCCCCCTACAATGAGCAGTTCTTC. It yields the protein CASQLAPYNEQFF. This chain joins TRBV11-3 and TRBJ2-1; D remains ambiguous. This CDR3 comprises 13 residues. Trimming shortened V by 9 bases and J by 2 bases, and 11 bases separated the two germline ends. Germline V gene data show CDR1 as SGHNT and CDR2 as YENEEA.